The 10 T cell receptor beta chains listed next were all sequenced from one sample in a study of technical replicates of blood from several donors. Profiling relied on immunoSEQ multiplex PCR, and the TCRdb table lists in-frame clones only, not all of them. The sample lists 70,000 to 80,000 clones; about 92% were seen once. The sequenced material came from T cells isolated from PBMCs. Receptors were obtained from a human donor in good health.

This clone was observed once. This chain connects TRBV4-3 to TRBJ2-2, with TRBD1 matching over 9 bases. Germline CDR1 reads LGHNA; CDR2 reads YSLEER. The CDR3 has 17 amino acids. V gave up 4 bases and J gave up 2 bases; unmatched junction bases: 8. The CDR3 bases are TGCGCCAGCAGCCCCGGTCTGGACAGGGGTAACACCGGGGAGCTGTTTTTT. Its translation is CASSPGLDRGNTGELFF.

The gene calls are TRBV6-6 and TRBJ2-3, with D possibly matching TRBD2 (5 bases). The CDR3 contains 15 residues. The V and J ends lost 5 bases and 4 bases respectively, with 16 bases between them. In germline, CDR1 is MNHNY, CDR2 SVGAGI (reference sequence). CDR3 sequence: CASSQTSNVADTQYF. The CDR3 nucleotides are TGTGCCAGCAGTCAAACTAGTAACGTCGCAGATACGCAGTATTTT.

The chain couples TRBV4-3 to TRBJ2-2, with D maybe TRBD2 (5 bases). In germline, CDR1 is LGHNA, CDR2 YSLEER. The ends were cut back, 4 bases at V and 1 base at J, with 7 bases in the middle. This CDR3 spans 14 amino acids. The CDR3 loop is CASSRGLNTGELFF. CDR3 in DNA: TGCGCCAGCAGCCGCGGACTGAACACCGGGGAGCTGTTTTTT.

V usage is TRBV29-1 and J usage is TRBJ1-2, with a weak D call TRBD1 (6 bases). V shed 4 bases and J shed 4 bases, with 13 bases lying between them. This CDR3 spans 13 amino acids. The germline V gene has CDR1 SQVTM and CDR2 ANQGSEA. CDR3 in amino acids: CSVVTTGFYGYTF. In DNA form, the CDR3 reads TGCAGCGTTGTCACCACAGGGTTCTATGGCTACACCTTC.

This clone occurred once. The chain combines TRBV7-6 with TRBJ1-3; 7 bases line up with TRBD1. Germline CDR1 SGHVS, CDR2 FNYEAQ. V lost 2 bases to trimming and J lost 7 bases; unmatched junction nucleotides: 5. The CDR3 is 14 residues long. CDR3 protein: CASSLKGGANTIYF. The CDR3 DNA reads TGTGCCAGCAGCTTAAAAGGGGGCGCGAACACCATATATTTT.

This clone was found a few times. The chain links TRBV7-2 to TRBJ2-1; TRBD1 matches 7 bases. CDR1 and CDR2 from the germline V gene are SGHTA and FQGNSA. V shed 7 bases and J 9 bases; nucleotides not matched to a gene: 6. This CDR3 contains 12 residues. The DNA of the CDR3 is TGTGCCAGCACCCGGGACAGCCGTGAGCAGTTCTTC. Protein product: CASTRDSREQFF.

The gene calls are TRBV28 and TRBJ2-3; D remains ambiguous. The CDR3 extends over 11 amino acids. Trimming cost V 2 bases and J 7 bases, with 4 bases left between them. Looked up from germline, CDR1 is MDHEN and CDR2 is SYDVKM. CDR3 region: CASSLRNTQYF. The CDR3 DNA is TGTGCCAGCAGTTTACGTAATACGCAGTATTTT.

V usage is TRBV5-1 and J usage is TRBJ1-1, with a weak D call TRBD1 (5 bases). The germline V gene encodes CDR1 SGHRS and CDR2 YFSETQ. The CDR3 runs to 13 residues. V was trimmed by 3 bases and J by 5 bases, leaving 11 bases between them. The CDR3 here is CASSSYGGTEAFF. CDR3 in DNA: TGCGCCAGCAGCTCTTACGGGGGGACTGAAGCTTTCTTT.

The gene calls are TRBV27 and TRBJ2-1, with a tentative D call TRBD1 (6 bases). The CDR3 runs 12 residues. Germline CDR1 and CDR2: MNHEY and SMNVEV (reference sequence). V was pared by 7 bases and J by 7 bases, with 11 bases between. The CDR3 protein is CASTKTGNEQFF. DNA for the CDR3: TGTGCCAGCACCAAAACAGGGAATGAGCAGTTCTTC.

The J gene is TRBJ2-1, the V gene TRBV7-3; 8 bases map to TRBD2. The V and J ends lost 2 bases and 3 bases, in that order; junction bases with no gene match: 6. CDR1 and CDR2 (germline): SGHTA, FQGTGA. This CDR3 contains 16 residues. The CDR3 DNA is TGTGCCAGCAGCTTAGGAGGGCGGGGGGTCTACAATGAGCAGTTCTTC. This sequence encodes CASSLGGRGVYNEQFF.